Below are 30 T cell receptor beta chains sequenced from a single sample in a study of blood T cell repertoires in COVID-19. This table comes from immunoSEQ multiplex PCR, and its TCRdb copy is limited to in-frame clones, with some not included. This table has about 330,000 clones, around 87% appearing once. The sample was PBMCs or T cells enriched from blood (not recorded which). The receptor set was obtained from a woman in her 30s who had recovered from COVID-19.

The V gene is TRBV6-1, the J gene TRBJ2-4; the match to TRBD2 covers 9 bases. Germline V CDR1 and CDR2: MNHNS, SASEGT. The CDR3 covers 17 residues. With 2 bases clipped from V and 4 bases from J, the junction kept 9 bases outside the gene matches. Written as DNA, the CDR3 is TGTGCCAGCAGTGAACCCAGCGGGGGGAACGTAAAAAACATTCAGTACTTC. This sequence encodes CASSEPSGGNVKNIQYF.

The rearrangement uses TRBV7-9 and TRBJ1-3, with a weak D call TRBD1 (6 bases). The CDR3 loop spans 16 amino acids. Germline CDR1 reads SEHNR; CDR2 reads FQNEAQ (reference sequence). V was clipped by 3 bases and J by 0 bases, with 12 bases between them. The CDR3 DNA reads TGTGCCAGCAGCTTCCGACAGGCAAGCTCTGGAAACACCATATATTTT. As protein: CASSFRQASSGNTIYF.

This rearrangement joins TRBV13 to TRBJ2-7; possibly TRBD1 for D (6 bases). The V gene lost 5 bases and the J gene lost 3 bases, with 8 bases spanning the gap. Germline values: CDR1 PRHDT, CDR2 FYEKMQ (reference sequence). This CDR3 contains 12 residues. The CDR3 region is CASSQQGYEQYF. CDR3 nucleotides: TGTGCCAGCAGCCAACAGGGCTACGAGCAGTACTTC. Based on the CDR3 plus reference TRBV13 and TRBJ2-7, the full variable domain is AAGVIQSPRHLIKEKRETATLKCYPIPRHDTVYWYQQGPGQDPQFLISFYEKMQSDKGSIPDRFSAQQFSDYHSELNMSSLELGDSALYFCASSQQGYEQYFGPGTRLTVT.

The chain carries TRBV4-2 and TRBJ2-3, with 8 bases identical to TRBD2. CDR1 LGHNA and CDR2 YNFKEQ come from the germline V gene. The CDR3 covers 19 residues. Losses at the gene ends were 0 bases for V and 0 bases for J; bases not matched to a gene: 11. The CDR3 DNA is TGTGCCAGCAGCCAAGATGGACTAATGGGGACTAGTAGCACAGATACGCAGTATTTT. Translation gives CASSQDGLMGTSSTDTQYF.

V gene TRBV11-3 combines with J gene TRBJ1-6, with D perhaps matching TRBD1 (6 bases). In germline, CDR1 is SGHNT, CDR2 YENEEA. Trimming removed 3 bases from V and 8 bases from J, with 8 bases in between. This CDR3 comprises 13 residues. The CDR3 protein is CASSLGADSPLHF. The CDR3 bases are TGTGCCAGCAGCTTGGGGGCCGATTCACCCCTCCACTTT. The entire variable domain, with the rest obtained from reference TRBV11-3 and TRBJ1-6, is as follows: EAGVVQSPRYKIIEKKQPVAFWCNPISGHNTLYWYLQNLGQGPELLIRYENEEAVDDSQLPKDRFSAERLKGVDSTLKIQPAELGDSAVYLCASSLGADSPLHFGNGTRLTVT.

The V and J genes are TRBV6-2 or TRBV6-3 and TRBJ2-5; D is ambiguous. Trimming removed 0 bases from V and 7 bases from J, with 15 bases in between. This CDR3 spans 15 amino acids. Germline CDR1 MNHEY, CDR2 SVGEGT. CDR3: CASSYSRLPHGTQYF. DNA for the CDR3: TGTGCCAGCAGTTACTCGAGACTCCCTCATGGGACCCAGTACTTC.

CDR3 in amino acids: CASSLSFLTKQTQYF. CDR3 DNA: TGTGCCAGCAGTTTATCCTTTCTTACCAAGCAGACCCAGTACTTC. The chain recombines TRBV27 with TRBJ2-5; D remains ambiguous. Germline CDR1 is MNHEY and CDR2 is SMNVEV (reference sequence). The CDR3 contains 15 residues. Trimming cost V 0 bases and J 6 bases, with 14 bases left between them.

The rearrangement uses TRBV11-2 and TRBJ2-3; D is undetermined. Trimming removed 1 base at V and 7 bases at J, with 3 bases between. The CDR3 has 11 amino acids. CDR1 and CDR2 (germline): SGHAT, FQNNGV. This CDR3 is CASSLVYTQYF. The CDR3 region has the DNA TGTGCCAGCAGCTTAGTATATACGCAGTATTTT.

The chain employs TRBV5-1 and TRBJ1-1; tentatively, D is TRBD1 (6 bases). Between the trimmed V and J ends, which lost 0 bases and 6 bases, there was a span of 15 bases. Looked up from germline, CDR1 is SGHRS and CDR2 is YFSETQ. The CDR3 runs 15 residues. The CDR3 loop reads CASSLAKRGQSEAFF. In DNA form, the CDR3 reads TGCGCCAGCAGCTTGGCCAAGCGCGGACAGTCTGAAGCTTTCTTT.

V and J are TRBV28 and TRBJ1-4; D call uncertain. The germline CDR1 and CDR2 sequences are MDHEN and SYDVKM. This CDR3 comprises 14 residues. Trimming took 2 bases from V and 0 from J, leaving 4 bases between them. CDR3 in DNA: TGTGCCAGCAGTTTACGTACAACTAATGAAAAACTGTTTTTT. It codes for CASSLRTTNEKLFF.

The CDR3 loop is CASSESTGADTQYF. DNA for the CDR3: TGCGCCAGCAGCGAAAGCACAGGGGCAGATACGCAGTATTTT. The chain couples TRBV5-1 to TRBJ2-3; 7 nucleotides agree with TRBD1. This CDR3 has 14 amino acids. Germline CDR1 and CDR2: SGHRS and YFSETQ. V shed 4 bases and J 4 bases; nucleotides not matched to a gene: 6.

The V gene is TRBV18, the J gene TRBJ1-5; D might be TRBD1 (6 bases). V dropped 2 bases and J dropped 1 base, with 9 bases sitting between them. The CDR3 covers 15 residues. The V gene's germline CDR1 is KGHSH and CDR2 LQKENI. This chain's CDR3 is CASSPLQGSNQPQHF. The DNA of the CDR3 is TGTGCCAGCTCACCATTACAGGGAAGCAATCAGCCCCAGCATTTT.

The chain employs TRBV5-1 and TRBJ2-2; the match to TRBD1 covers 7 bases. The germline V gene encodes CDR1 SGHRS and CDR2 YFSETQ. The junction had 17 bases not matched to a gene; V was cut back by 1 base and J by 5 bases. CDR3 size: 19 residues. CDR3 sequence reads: CASSLPFRQGADRTGELFF. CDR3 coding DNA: TGCGCCAGCAGCTTGCCATTCAGACAGGGCGCCGACCGAACCGGGGAGCTGTTTTTT. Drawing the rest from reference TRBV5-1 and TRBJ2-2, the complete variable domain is KAGVTQTPRYLIKTRGQQVTLSCSPISGHRSVSWYQQTPGQGLQFLFEYFSETQRNKGNFPGRFSGRQFSNSRSEMNVSTLELGDSALYLCASSLPFRQGADRTGELFFGEGSRLTVL.

This chain's CDR3 is CASSPLGQGGTISYGYTF. In DNA, the CDR3 is TGTGCCAGCTCACCACTGGGACAGGGAGGAACTATCAGCTATGGCTACACCTTC. The rearrangement links TRBV18 to TRBJ1-2, with 9 bases that match TRBD1. Trimming at V came to 1 base and at J to 4 bases, leaving 13 bases not matched to a gene. The CDR3 has 18 amino acids. Per the germline V gene, CDR1 is KGHSH and CDR2 is LQKENI. The full variable domain, in which reference TRBV18 and TRBJ1-2 provide the parts outside the CDR3, is NAGVMQNPRHLVRRRGQEARLRCSPMKGHSHVYWYRQLPEEGLKFMVYLQKENIIDESGMPKERFSAEFPKEGPSILRIQQVVRGDSAAYFCASSPLGQGGTISYGYTFGSGTRLTVV.

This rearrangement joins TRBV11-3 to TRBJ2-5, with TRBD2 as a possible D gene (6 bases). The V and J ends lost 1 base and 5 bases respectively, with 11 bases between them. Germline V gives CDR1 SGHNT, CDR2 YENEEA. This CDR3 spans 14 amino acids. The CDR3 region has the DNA TGTGCCAGCAGCTTAGGCGGGGTTCGGGAGACCCAGTACTTC. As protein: CASSLGGVRETQYF.

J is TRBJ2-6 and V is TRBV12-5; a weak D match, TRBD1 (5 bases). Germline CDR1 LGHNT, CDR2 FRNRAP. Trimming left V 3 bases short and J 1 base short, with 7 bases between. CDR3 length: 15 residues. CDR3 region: CASGLGESGANVLTF. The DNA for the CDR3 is TGTGCTAGTGGTTTAGGGGAATCTGGGGCCAACGTCCTGACTTTC.

The CDR3 region is CSASSGRDGTLYEQYF. The CDR3 nucleotides read TGCAGTGCTAGTAGTGGGCGGGACGGGACCCTGTACGAGCAGTACTTC. The V and J genes are TRBV20-1 and TRBJ2-7; D possibly corresponds to TRBD2 (6 bases). Between the trimmed V and J ends, which lost 3 bases and 4 bases, there was a span of 22 bases. Germline values: CDR1 DFQATT, CDR2 SNEGSKA (reference sequence). The CDR3 spans 16 residues.

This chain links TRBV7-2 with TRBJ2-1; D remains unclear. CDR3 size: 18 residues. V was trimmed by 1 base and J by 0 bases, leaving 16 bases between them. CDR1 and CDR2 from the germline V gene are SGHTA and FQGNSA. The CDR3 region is CASSLDPHQVNSYNEQFF. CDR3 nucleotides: TGTGCCAGCAGCTTAGATCCCCACCAGGTCAACTCCTACAATGAGCAGTTCTTC.

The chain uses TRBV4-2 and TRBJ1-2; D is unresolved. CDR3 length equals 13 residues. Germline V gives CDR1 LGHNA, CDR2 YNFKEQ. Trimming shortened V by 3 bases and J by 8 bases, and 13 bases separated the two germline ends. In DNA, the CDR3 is TGTGCCAGCAGCCAGTCATCTCCGGGGGGCTACACCTTC. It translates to CASSQSSPGGYTF.

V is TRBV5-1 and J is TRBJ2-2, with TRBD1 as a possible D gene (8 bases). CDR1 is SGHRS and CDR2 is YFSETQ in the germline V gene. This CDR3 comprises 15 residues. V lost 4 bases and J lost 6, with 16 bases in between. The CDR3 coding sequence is TGCGCCAGCAGCGCGGACAGGGCGGGGGCCGGGGAGCTGTTTTTT. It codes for CASSADRAGAGELFF.

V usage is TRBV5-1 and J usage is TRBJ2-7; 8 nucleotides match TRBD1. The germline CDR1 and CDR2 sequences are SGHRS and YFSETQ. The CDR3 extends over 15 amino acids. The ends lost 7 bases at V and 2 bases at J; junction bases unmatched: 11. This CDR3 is CASGPDRGGTYEQYF. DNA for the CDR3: TGCGCCAGCGGACCCGACAGGGGTGGGACCTACGAGCAGTACTTC.

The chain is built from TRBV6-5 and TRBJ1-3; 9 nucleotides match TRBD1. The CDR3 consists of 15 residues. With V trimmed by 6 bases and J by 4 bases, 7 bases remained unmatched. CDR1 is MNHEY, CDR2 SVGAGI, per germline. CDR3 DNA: TGTGCCAGCAGCCCCGGACAGGGGAGAGGAAACACCATATATTTT. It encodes CASSPGQGRGNTIYF.

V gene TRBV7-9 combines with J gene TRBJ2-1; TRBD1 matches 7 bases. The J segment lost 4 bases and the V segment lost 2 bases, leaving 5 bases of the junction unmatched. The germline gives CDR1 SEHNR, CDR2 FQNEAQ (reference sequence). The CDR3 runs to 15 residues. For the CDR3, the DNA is TGTGCCAGCAGCTTAAGAGGGGGCGAGTACAATGAGCAGTTCTTC. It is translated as CASSLRGGEYNEQFF.

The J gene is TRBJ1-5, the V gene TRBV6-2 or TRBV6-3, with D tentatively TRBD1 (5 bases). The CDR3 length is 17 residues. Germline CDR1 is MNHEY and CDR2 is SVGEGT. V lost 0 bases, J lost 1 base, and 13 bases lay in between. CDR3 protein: CASSYSRGPGSNQPQHF. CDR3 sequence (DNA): TGTGCCAGCAGTTACTCTAGGGGCCCAGGGAGCAATCAGCCCCAGCATTTT.

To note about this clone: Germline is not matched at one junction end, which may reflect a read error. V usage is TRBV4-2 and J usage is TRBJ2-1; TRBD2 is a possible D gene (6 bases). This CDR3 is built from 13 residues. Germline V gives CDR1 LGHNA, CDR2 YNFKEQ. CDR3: CASSQDPRAGIIF. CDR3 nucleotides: TGTGCCAGCAGCCAAGACCCCCGGGCGGGGATCATCTTC.

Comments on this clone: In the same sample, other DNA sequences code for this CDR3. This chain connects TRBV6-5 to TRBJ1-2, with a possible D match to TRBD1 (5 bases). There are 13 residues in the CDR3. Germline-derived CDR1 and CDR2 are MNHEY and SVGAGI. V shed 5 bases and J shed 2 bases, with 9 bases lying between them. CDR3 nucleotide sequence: TGTGCCAGCAGTCGGACATCCAACTATGGCTACACCTTC. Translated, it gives CASSRTSNYGYTF.

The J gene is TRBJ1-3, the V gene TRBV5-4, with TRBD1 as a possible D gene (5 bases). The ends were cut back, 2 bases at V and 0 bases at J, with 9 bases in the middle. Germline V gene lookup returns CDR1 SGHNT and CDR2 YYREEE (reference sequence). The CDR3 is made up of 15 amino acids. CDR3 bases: TGTGCCAGCAGCTTAGACAGCCTCTCTGGAAACACCATATATTTT. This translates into CASSLDSLSGNTIYF.

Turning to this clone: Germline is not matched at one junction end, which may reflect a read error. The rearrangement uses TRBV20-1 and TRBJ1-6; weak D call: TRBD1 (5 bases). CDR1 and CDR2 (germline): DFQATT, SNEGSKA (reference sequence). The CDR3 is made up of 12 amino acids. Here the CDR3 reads CSASNVAGPGDF. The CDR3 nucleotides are TGCAGTGCTAGTAATGTCGCGGGGCCTGGCGACTTT.

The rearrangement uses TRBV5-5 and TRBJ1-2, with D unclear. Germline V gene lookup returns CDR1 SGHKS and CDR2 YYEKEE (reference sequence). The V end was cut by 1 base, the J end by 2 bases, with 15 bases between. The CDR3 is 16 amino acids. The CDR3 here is CASSLTAGGLNYGYTF. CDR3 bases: TGTGCCAGCAGCTTGACGGCAGGAGGCTTAAACTATGGCTACACCTTC.

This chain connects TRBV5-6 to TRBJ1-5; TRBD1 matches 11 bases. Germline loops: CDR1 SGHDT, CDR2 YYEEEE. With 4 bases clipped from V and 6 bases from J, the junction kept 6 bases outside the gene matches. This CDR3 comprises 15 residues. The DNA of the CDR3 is TGTGCCAGCAGCCACGGACAGGGGGCAAGTCAGCCCCAGCATTTT. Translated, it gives CASSHGQGASQPQHF.